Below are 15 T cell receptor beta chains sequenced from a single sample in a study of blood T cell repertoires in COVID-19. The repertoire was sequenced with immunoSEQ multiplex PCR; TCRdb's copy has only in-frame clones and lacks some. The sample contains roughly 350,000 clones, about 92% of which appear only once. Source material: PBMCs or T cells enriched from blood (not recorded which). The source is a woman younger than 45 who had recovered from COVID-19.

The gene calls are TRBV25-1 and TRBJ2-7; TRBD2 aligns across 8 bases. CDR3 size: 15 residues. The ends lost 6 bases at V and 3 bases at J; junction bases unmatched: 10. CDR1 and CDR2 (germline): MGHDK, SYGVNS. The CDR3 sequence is CASRKREWLGYEQYF. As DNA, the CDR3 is TGTGCCAGCAGAAAGCGGGAGTGGTTAGGCTACGAGCAGTACTTC.

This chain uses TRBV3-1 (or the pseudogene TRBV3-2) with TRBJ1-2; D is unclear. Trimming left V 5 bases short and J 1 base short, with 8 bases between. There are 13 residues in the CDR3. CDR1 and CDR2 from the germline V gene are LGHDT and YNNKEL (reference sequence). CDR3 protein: CASSFRGNYGYTF. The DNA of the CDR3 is TGTGCCAGCAGCTTCCGGGGTAACTATGGCTACACCTTC.

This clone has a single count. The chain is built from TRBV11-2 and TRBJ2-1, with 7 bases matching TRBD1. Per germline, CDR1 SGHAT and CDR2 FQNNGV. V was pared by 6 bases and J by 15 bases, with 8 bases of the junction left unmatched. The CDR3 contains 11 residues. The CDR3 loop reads CASSQGVERFF. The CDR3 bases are TGTGCCAGCAGTCAGGGGGTAGAACGGTTCTTC.

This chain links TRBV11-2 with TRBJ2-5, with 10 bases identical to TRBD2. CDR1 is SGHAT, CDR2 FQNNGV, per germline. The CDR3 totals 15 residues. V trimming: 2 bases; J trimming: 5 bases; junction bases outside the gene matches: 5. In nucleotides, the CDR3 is TGTGCCAGCAGCTTACTAGCGGGAGCTCGGGAGACCCAGTACTTC. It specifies CASSLLAGARETQYF.

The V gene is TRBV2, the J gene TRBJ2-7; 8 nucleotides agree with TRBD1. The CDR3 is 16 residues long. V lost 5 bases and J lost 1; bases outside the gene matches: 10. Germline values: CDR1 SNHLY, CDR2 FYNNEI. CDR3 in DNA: TGTGCCAGCAGTTTACTTGGACAGGGCTCTTCCTACGAGCAGTACTTC. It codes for CASSLLGQGSSYEQYF.

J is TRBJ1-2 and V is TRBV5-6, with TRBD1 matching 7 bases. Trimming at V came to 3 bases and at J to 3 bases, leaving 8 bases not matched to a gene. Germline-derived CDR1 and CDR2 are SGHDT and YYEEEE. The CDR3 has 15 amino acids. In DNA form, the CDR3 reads TGTGCCAGCAGCTCGTATTTCCAGGGGGACTATGGCTACACCTTC. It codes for CASSSYFQGDYGYTF.

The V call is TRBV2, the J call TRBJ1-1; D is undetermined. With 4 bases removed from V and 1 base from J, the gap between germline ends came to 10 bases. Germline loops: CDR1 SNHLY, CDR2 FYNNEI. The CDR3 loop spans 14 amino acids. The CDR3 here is CASSVEAPNTEAFF. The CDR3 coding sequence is TGTGCCAGCAGTGTAGAGGCGCCGAACACTGAAGCTTTCTTT.

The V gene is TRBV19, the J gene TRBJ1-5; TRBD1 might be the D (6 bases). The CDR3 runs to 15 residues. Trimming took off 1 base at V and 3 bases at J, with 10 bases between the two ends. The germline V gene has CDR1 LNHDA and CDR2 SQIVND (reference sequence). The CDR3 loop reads CASSIAGGHNQPQHF. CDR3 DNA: TGTGCCAGTAGTATAGCTGGGGGCCACAATCAGCCCCAGCATTTT.

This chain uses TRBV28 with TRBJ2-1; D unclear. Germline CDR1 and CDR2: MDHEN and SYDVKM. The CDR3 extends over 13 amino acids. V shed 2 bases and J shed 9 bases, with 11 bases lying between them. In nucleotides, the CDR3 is TGTGCCAGCAGTTTAGGAGCAATCAGTGAGCAGTTCTTC. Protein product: CASSLGAISEQFF.

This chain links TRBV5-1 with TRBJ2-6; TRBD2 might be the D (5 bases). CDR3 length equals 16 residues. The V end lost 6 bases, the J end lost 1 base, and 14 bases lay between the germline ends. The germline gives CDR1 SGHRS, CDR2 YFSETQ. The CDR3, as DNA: TGCGCCAGCAAGGACTCCACCGCTTCTGGGGCCAACGTCCTGACTTTC. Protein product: CASKDSTASGANVLTF.

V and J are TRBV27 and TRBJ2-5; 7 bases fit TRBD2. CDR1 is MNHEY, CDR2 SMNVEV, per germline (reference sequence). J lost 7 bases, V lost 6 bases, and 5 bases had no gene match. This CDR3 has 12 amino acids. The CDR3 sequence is CASRVTGGTQYF. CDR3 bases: TGTGCCAGCAGGGTGACGGGGGGGACCCAGTACTTC.

CDR3 amino acids: CAISGGLDTSSYNEQFF. The CDR3, as DNA: TGTGCCATCAGTGGGGGGCTTGACACGAGCTCCTACAATGAGCAGTTCTTC. This chain joins TRBV10-3 and TRBJ2-1; tentatively, D is TRBD1 (6 bases). Germline-derived CDR1 and CDR2 are ENHRY and SYGVKD. V was clipped by 4 bases and J by 0 bases, with 16 bases between them. This CDR3 region has 17 residues.

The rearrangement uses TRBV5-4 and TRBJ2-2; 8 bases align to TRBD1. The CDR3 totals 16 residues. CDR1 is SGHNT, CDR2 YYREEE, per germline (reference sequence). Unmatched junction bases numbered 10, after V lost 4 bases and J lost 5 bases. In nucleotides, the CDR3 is TGTGCCAGCAGCAGCTCGACAGGGGAGGCGACCGGGGAGCTGTTTTTT. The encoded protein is CASSSSTGEATGELFF.

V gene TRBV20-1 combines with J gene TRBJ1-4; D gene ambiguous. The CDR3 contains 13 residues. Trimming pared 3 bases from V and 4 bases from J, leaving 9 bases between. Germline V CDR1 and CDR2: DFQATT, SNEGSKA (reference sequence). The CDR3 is CSASSAINEKLFF. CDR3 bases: TGCAGTGCTAGTTCCGCGATTAATGAAAAACTGTTTTTT.

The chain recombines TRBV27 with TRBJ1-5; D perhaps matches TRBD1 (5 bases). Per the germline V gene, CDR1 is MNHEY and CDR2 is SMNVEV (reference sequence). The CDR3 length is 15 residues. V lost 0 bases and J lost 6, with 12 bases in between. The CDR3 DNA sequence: TGTGCCAGCAGTTTATCAATACGGGGGGTTCAGCCCCAGCATTTT. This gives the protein CASSLSIRGVQPQHF.